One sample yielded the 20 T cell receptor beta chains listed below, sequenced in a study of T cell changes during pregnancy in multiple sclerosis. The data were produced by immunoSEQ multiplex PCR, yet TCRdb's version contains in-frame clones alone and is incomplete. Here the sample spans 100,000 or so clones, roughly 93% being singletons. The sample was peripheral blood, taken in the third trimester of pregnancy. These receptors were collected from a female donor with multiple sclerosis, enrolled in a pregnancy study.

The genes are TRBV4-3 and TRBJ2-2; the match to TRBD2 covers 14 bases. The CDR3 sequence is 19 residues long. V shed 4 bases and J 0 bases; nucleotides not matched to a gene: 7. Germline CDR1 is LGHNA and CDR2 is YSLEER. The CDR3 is CASSLRLAGGYTNTGELFF. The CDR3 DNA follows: TGCGCCAGCAGCCTTAGACTAGCGGGAGGGTACACGAACACCGGGGAGCTGTTTTTT.

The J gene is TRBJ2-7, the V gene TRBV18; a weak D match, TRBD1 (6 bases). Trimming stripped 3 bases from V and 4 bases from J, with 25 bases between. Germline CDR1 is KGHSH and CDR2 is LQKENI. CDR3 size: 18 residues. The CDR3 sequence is CASSPPKPTPRGLYEQYF. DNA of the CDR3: TGTGCCAGCTCACCTCCCAAACCGACTCCCAGGGGTCTGTACGAGCAGTACTTC.

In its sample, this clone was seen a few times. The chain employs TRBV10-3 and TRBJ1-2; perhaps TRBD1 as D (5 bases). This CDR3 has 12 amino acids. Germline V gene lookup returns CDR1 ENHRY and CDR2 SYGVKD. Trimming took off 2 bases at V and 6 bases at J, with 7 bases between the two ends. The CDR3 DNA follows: TGTGCCATCAGTGAGAGCAGGGATGGCTACACCTTC. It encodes CAISESRDGYTF.

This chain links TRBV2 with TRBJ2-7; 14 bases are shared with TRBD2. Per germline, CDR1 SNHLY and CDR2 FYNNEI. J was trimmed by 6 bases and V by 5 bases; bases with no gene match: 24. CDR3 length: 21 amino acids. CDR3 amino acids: CASSPQGTSGSDWVLRGEQYF. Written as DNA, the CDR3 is TGTGCCAGCAGTCCCCAGGGGACTAGCGGGAGTGATTGGGTGCTGAGGGGCGAGCAGTACTTC.

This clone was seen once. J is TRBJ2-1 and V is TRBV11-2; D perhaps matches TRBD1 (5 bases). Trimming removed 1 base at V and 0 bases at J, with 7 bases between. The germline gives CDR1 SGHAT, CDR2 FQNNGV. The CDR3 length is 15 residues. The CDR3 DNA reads TGTGCCAGCAGCTTAGTAGGGGTCTCCTACAATGAGCAGTTCTTC. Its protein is CASSLVGVSYNEQFF.

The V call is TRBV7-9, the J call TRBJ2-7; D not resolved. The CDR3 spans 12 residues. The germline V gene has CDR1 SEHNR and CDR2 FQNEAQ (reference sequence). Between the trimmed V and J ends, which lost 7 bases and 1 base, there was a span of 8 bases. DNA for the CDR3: TGTGCCAGCATGGGCGTTTCCTACGAGCAGTACTTC. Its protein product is CASMGVSYEQYF.

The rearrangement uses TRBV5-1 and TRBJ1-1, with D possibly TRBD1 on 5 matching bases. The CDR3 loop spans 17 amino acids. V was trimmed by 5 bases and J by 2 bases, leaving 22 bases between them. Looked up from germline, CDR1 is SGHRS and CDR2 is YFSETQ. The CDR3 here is CASRGIIRDRVNTEAFF. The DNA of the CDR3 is TGCGCCAGCAGAGGGATCATCAGGGATAGGGTTAACACTGAAGCTTTCTTT.

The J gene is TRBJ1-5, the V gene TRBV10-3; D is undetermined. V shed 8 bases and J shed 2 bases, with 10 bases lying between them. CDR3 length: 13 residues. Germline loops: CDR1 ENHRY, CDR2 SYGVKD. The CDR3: CAISQAGNQPQHF. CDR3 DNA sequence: TGTGCCATCTCGCAGGCCGGCAATCAGCCCCAGCATTTT.

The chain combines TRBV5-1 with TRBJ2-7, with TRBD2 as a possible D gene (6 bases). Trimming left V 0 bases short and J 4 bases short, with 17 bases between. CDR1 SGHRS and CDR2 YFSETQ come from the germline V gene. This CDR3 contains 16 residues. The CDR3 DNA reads TGCGCCAGCAGCTTGGGAGGTACGGGGGTTAAGTACGAGCAGTACTTC. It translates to CASSLGGTGVKYEQYF.

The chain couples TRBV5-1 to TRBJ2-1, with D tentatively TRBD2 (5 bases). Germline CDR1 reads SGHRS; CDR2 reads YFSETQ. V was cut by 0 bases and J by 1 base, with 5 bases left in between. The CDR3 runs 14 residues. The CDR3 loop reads CASSLGESYNEQFF. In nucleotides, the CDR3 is TGCGCCAGCAGCTTGGGGGAGTCCTACAATGAGCAGTTCTTC.

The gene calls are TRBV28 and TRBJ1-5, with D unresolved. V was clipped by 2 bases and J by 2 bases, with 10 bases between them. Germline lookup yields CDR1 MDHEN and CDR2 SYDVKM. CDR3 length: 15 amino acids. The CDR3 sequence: CASSLISGGNQPQHF. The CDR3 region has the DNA TGTGCCAGCAGTTTAATAAGCGGTGGCAATCAGCCCCAGCATTTT.

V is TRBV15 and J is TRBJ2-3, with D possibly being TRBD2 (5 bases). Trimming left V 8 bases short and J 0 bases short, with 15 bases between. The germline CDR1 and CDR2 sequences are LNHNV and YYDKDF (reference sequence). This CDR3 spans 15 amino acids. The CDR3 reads CATPEAVFSTDTQYF. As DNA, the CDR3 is TGTGCCACCCCGGAGGCAGTTTTTAGCACAGATACGCAGTATTTT.

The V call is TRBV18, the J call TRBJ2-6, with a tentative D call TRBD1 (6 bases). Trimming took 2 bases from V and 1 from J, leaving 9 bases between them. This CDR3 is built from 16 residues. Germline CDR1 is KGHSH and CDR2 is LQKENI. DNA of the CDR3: TGTGCCAGCTCACCATTACAGGGATCTGGGGCCAACGTCCTGACTTTC. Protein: CASSPLQGSGANVLTF.

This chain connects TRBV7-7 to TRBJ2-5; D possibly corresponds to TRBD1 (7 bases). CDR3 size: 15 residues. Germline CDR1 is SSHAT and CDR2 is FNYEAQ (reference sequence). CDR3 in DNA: TGTGCTAGCTCCTTAGGGATGACAGGGAGGGAGACCCAGTACTTC. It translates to CASSLGMTGRETQYF.

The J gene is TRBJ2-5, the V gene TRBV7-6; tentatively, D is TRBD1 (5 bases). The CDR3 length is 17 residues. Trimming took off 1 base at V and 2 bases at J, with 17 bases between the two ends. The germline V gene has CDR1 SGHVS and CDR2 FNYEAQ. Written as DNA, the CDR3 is TGTGCCAGCAGCTTAGTGGTCTCAGGGATGGGACAAGAGACCCAGTACTTC. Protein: CASSLVVSGMGQETQYF.

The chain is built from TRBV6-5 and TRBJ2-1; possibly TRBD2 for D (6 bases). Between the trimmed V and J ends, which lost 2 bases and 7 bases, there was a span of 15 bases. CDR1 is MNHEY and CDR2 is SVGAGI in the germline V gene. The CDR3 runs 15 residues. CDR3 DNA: TGTGCCAGCAGTTACAGCGGGCCCCCCTTGAATGAGCAGTTCTTC. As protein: CASSYSGPPLNEQFF.

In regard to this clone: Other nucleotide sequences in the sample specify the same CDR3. The CDR3 sequence: CASSLTGMNTEAFF. The CDR3 nucleotides are TGTGCCAGCAGTTTGACAGGGATGAACACTGAAGCTTTCTTT. V gene TRBV28 combines with J gene TRBJ1-1, with 7 positions matching TRBD1. The CDR3 contains 14 residues. J gave up 0 bases and V 3 bases, and 1 base lay outside the gene matches. The germline V gene encodes CDR1 MDHEN and CDR2 SYDVKM.

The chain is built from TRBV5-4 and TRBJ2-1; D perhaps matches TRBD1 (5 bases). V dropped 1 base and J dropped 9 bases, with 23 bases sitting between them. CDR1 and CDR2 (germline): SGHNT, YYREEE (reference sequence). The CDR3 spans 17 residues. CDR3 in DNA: TGTGCCAGCAGCTTGATGTTTGGTGGGGCGTTTTCGGGTGAGCAGTTCTTC. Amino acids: CASSLMFGGAFSGEQFF.

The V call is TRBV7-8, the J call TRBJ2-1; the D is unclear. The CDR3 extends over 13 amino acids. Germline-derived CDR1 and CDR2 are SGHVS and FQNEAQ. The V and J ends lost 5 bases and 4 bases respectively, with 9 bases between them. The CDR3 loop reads CASSPPSYNEQFF. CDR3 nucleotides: TGTGCCAGCAGCCCCCCCTCTTACAATGAGCAGTTCTTC.

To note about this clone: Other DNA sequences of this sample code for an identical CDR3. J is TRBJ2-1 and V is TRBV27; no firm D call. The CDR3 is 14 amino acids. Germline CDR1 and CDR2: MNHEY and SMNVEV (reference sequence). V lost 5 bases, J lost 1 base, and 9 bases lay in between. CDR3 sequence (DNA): TGTGCCAGCAGTCTGGCCGGGTCCTACAATGAGCAGTTCTTC. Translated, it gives CASSLAGSYNEQFF.